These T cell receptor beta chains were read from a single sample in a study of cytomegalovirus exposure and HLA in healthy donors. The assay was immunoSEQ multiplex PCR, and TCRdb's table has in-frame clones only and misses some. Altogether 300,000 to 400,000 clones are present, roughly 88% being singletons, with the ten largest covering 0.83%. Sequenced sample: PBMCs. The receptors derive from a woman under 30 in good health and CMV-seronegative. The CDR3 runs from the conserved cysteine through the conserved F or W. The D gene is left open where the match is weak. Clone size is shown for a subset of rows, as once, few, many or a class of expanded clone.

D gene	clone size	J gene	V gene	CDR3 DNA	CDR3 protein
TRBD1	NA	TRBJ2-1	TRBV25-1	TGTGCCACCACTACTCCGAACCGGGACAGGGCTGAGAATGAGCAGTTCTTC	CATTTPNRDRAENEQFF
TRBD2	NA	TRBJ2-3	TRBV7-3	TGTGCCAGCAGCTTAAGTAGCGGGAGACCCACAGATACGCAGTATTTT	CASSLSSGRPTDTQYF
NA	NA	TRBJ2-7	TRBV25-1	TGTGCCAGCAGTGAATATATGGATTTGGGCCTTCCCCCTTACGAGCAGTACTTC	CASSEYMDLGLPPYEQYF
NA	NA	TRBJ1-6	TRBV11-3	TGTGCCAGCAGTCAGACACGTAATTCACCCCTCCACTTT	CASSQTRNSPLHF
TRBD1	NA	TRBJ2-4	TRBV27	TGTGCCAGCAGGGGGCAGGGGGTAGAAAACATTCAGTACTTC	CASRGQGVENIQYF
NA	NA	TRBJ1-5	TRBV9	TGTGCCAGCAGCGTAGTCCGTGATAAGACTAATCAGCCCCAGCATTTT	CASSVVRDKTNQPQHF
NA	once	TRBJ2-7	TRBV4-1	TGCGCCAGCAGCCTCAGGGGGGAAAGCTCCTACGAGCAGTACTTC	CASSLRGESSYEQYF
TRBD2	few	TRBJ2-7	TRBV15	TGTGCCACCAGCAGAGGACTAGCGGGAGTTTACGAGCAGTACTTC	CATSRGLAGVYEQYF
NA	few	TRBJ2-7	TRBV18	TGTGCCAGCTCACCGTCAGGGCTCACCCAGGAGCAGTACTTC	CASSPSGLTQEQYF
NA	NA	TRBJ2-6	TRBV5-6	TGTGCCAGCAGCTCATGGACTCGTTTGGCCAACGTCCTGACTTTC	CASSSWTRLANVLTF
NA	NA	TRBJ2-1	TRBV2	TGTGCCAGCATGGAGTCCTACAATGAGCAGTTCTTC	CASMESYNEQFF
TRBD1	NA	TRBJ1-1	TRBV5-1	TGCGCCAGCAGCCTTACCGGGACAGGATACACTGAAGCTTTCTTT	CASSLTGTGYTEAFF
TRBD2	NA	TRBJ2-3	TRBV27	TGTGCCAGCAGTTTTTCCGCGGGAGGCCCGATCACAGATACGCAGTATTTT	CASSFSAGGPITDTQYF
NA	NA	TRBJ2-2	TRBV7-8	TGTGCCAGCAGCCCGAGCCTAACGGAGAACCTTAACACCGGGGAGCTGTTTTTT	CASSPSLTENLNTGELFF
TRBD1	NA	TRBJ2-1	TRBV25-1	TGTGCCAGCACCGGGACAGGGGGTGTCAATGAGCAGTTCTTC	CASTGTGGVNEQFF
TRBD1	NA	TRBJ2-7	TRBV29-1	TGCAGCGTCCGCGGGACAGGGGATTCCTACGAGCAGTACTTC	CSVRGTGDSYEQYF
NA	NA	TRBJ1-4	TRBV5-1	TGCGCCAGCAGCTTGGGTACAGGATTGAATGAAAAACTGTTTTTT	CASSLGTGLNEKLFF
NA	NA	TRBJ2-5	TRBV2	TGTGCCAGCAGTGAAACGGGTGAGGAGACCCAGTACTTC	CASSETGEETQYF
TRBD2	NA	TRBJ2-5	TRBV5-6	TGTGCCAGCAGCGGGGGGGTGCGGCAAGAGACCCAGTACTTC	CASSGGVRQETQYF
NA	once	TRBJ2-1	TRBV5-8	TGTGCCAGCAGCTACCGGGACTCCTACCGCTCCTACAATGAGCAGTTCTTC	CASSYRDSYRSYNEQFF
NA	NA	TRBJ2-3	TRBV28	TGTGCCAGCAGCCAGGGGCCGTCAGATACGCAGTATTTT	CASSQGPSDTQYF
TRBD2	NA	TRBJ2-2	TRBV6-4	TGTGCCAGCAGTGACGCGGGGGGGAACACCGGGGAGCTGTTTTTT	CASSDAGGNTGELFF
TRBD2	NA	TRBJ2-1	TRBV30	TGTGCCTGGAGTGCGTTAGGACTAGCGGGTTACAATGAGCAGTTCTTC	CAWSALGLAGYNEQFF
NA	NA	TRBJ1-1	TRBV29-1	TGCAGCGTTGAAAGGGGTGAAGCTTTCTTT	CSVERGEAFF
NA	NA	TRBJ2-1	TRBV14	TGTGCCAGCAGCCAAGTAACGGGGAGCCTCAATGAGCAGTTCTTC	CASSQVTGSLNEQFF
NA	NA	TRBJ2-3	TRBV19	TGTGCCAGTAGTCCCCTCGTGGCAACAGATACGCAGTATTTT	CASSPLVATDTQYF
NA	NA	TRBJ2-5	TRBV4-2	TGTGCCAGCAGCCAAGAGAGGGCAGGGGCAGAGACCCAGTACTTC	CASSQERAGAETQYF
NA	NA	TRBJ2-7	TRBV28	TGTGCCAGCAGTTTAAGCGGCAGGTCCTACGAGCAGTACTTC	CASSLSGRSYEQYF
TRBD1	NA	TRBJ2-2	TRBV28	TGTGCCAGCAGTGAGGACAGGGAAAACACCGGGGAGCTGTTTTTT	CASSEDRENTGELFF
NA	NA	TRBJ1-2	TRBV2	TGTGCCAGCAGCCGCAGGGGTAACTATGGCTACACCTTC	CASSRRGNYGYTF
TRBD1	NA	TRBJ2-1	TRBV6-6	TGTGCCAGCACCTCGGTCCCGGGACAGGGGGCCTATGAGCAGTTCTTC	CASTSVPGQGAYEQFF
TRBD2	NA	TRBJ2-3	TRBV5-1	TGCGCCAGCAGCTTGGCGATAGCGGGAGCCTCAGATACGCAGTATTTT	CASSLAIAGASDTQYF
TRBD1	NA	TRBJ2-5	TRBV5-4	TGTGCCAGCAGCTCCCCCCAGACAGGGGGTCAAGAGACCCAGTACTTC	CASSSPQTGGQETQYF
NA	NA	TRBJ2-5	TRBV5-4	TGTGCCAGCTCTTCCGGGAAGCAGCAAGAGACCCAGTACTTC	CASSSGKQQETQYF
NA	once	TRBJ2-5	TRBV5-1	TGCGCCAGCAGGCACCCCTTGGCGGGGGCAGAGACCCAGTACTTC	CASRHPLAGAETQYF
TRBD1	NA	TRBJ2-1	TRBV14	TGTGCCAGCAGCCGCAGACAGGGGAAATTAAATGAGCAGTTCTTC	CASSRRQGKLNEQFF
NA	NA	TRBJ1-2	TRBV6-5	TGTGCCAGCAGTCCGGTTTCGGGAGCTAACTATGGCTACACCTTC	CASSPVSGANYGYTF
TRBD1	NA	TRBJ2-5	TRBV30	TGTGCCTGGAGTGGGGGACAGGGGGCGAGAGAGACCCAGTACTTC	CAWSGGQGARETQYF
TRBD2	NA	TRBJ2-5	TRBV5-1	TGCGCCAGCCGGAGGGGTAGCGGGGTTAGAGAGACCCAGTACTTC	CASRRGSGVRETQYF
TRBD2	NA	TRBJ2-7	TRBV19	TGTGCCAGTAGTATCGTTGGCGCTAGCGGTGAAACCTACGAGCAGTACTTC	CASSIVGASGETYEQYF
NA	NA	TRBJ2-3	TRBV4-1	TGCGCCAGCAGCCAAGTGAGGAGCGGCACGGGAGATACGCAGTATTTT	CASSQVRSGTGDTQYF
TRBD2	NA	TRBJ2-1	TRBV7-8	TGTGCCAGCAGCTCCGGACTAGCGGGACCCAATGAGCAGTTCTTC	CASSSGLAGPNEQFF
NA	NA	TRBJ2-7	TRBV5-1	TGCGCCAGCAGCTTATGGGGTGGATGGGAGGGGGAGGACTCCTACGAGCAGTACTTC	CASSLWGGWEGEDSYEQYF
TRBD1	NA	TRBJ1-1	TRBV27	TGTGCCAGCCGAAGTTTGGGACAGGGGTTCGGGGCTTTCTTT	CASRSLGQGFGAFF
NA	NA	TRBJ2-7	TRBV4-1	TGCGCCAGCAGCCCGACGGAGACCATCCAAAATAACGAGCAGTACTTC	CASSPTETIQNNEQYF
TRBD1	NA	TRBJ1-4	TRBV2	TGTGCCAGCAGGCCGGGACAGGGGGCGAATGAAAAACTGTTTTTT	CASRPGQGANEKLFF
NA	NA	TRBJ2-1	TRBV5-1	TGCGCCAGCAGCGCACACAGCTCCTACAATGAGCAGTTCTTC	CASSAHSSYNEQFF
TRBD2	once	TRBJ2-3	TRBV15	TGTGCCACCAGCAGAGGGACTAGCGGGAGCACAGATACGCAGTATTTT	CATSRGTSGSTDTQYF
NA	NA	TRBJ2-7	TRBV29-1	TGCAGCGTTATAGGGGCGGCAGGCTACGAGCAGTACTTC	CSVIGAAGYEQYF
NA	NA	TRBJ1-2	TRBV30	TGTGCCTGGCGATATGAGGTCGATGGCTACACCTTC	CAWRYEVDGYTF
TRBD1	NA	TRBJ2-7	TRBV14	TGTGCCAGCAGCCAAACCGGGACAGGGTCCTTCGAGCAGTACTTC	CASSQTGTGSFEQYF
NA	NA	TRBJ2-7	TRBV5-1	TGCGCCAGCAGCTTGCCCTCGGGTCCAGGGAACACCTACGAGCAGTACTTC	CASSLPSGPGNTYEQYF
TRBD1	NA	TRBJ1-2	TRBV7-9	TGTGCCAGCAGCTTGACAGGGGGATACACCTTC	CASSLTGGYTF